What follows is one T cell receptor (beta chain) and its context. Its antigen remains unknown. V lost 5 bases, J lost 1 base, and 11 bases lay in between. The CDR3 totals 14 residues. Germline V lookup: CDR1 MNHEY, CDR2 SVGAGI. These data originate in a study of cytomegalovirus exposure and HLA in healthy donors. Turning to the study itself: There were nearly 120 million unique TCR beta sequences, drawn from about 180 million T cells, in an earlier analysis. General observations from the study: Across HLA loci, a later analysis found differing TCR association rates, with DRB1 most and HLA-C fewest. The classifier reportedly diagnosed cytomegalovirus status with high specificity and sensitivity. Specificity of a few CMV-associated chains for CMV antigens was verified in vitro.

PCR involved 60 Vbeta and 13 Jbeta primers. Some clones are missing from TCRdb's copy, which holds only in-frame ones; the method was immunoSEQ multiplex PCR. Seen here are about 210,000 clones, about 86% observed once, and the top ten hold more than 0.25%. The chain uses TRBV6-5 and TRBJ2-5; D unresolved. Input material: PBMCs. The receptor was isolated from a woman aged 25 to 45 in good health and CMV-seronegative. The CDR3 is CASSKRRSQETQYF. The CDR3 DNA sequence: TGTGCCAGCAGTAAAAGGAGATCCCAAGAGACCCAGTACTTC.